Following are 2 T cell receptor beta chains from one sample sequenced in a study of T cell responses to AZD1222 COVID-19 vaccine (dated by TCRdb to 2020 to 2022). The library relied on the immunoSEQ multiplex PCR assay. This immuneACCESS table, as held by TCRdb, lists in-frame sequences with V and J called but not all clones. Of the missing ones, under half trace to an unresolved V gene in checked studies; the others have no known cause. In this sample the table shows 90,000 to 150,000 clones, 88% of which occur a single time. The top ten constitute over 3% of the sample. The label giving this sample's time point can be read as: baseline before first vaccination. This specimen was peripheral blood, taken on day 0 of AZD1222 vaccination. All receptors come from an adult in good health.

The chain carries TRBV2 and TRBJ1-4; D perhaps matches TRBD1 (5 bases). Trimming stripped 7 bases from V and 8 bases from J, with 14 bases between. The V gene's germline CDR1 is SNHLY and CDR2 FYNNEI. The CDR3 covers 13 residues. Here the CDR3 reads CASITLRGEKLFF. In nucleotides, the CDR3 is TGTGCCAGCATTACTCTGAGGGGAGAAAAACTGTTTTTT.

This rearrangement joins TRBV5-4 to TRBJ1-2, with D uncertain. Trimming cost V 4 bases and J 8 bases, with 15 bases left between them. Germline CDR1 reads SGHNT; CDR2 reads YYREEE (reference sequence). The CDR3 runs 13 residues. The DNA for the CDR3 is TGTGCCAGCAGCCCTGTTGGGGTTTTAGGCTACACCTTC. Residues: CASSPVGVLGYTF.